This is a list of T cell receptor beta chains from one sample in a study of T cell responses to AZD1222 COVID-19 vaccine. Assay: immunoSEQ multiplex PCR; the TCRdb copy retains only in-frame clones and omits some. The table records some 54,000 clones, about 90% of them present only once. Material: peripheral blood, obtained on day 0 of AZD1222 vaccination. The receptors derive from an adult in good health. CDR3s include the opening cysteine and the closing phenylalanine or tryptophan. The D gene is left open where the match is weak. A row's size may be missing; if present it is once, few, many or a size class.

V: TRBV6-1
D: -
size: -
J: TRBJ1-1
CDR3: CASSEALGGTEAFF
DNA: TGTGCCAGCAGTGAAGCGCTAGGCGGGACTGAAGCTTTCTTT

V: TRBV13
D: -
size: -
J: TRBJ1-1
CDR3: CASREQAKTEAFF
DNA: TGTGCCAGCCGGGAACAGGCGAAGACTGAAGCTTTCTTT

V: TRBV11-2
D: TRBD1
size: -
J: TRBJ2-5
CDR3: CASSPGQGALKETQYF
DNA: TGTGCCAGCAGCCCTGGACAGGGGGCCCTCAAAGAGACCCAGTACTTC

V: TRBV28
D: TRBD1
size: -
J: TRBJ1-2
CDR3: CASSPGTGRGYTF
DNA: TGTGCCAGCAGTCCTGGGACAGGGCGCGGCTACACCTTC

V: TRBV10-3
D: TRBD1
size: -
J: TRBJ1-6
CDR3: CAISGTPTGFNSPLHF
DNA: TGTGCCATCAGTGGGACCCCGACAGGGTTTAATTCACCCCTCCACTTT

V: TRBV6-5
D: -
size: -
J: TRBJ1-2
CDR3: CASSYSDRSNYGYTF
DNA: TGTGCCAGCAGTTACTCGGACAGATCTAACTATGGCTACACCTTC

V: TRBV18
D: TRBD1
size: -
J: TRBJ1-2
CDR3: CASSPNSLGQGNYGYTF
DNA: TGTGCCAGCTCACCAAATTCGTTAGGACAGGGGAACTATGGCTACACCTTC

V: TRBV6-2/TRBV6-3
D: -
size: -
J: TRBJ1-1
CDR3: CASSYRAYTEAFF
DNA: TGTGCCAGCAGTTACAGGGCGTACACTGAAGCTTTCTTT

V: TRBV7-8
D: -
size: -
J: TRBJ1-2
CDR3: CASSLDRTYGYTF
DNA: TGTGCCAGCAGCTTAGACAGAACCTATGGCTACACCTTC

V: TRBV7-9
D: -
size: few
J: TRBJ1-4
CDR3: CASSLAEWGEKLFF
DNA: TGTGCCAGCAGCTTAGCGGAGTGGGGGGAAAAACTGTTTTTT

V: TRBV11-2
D: -
size: -
J: TRBJ1-1
CDR3: CASSLEVWTLGTEAFF
DNA: TGTGCCAGCAGCTTAGAAGTGTGGACGCTAGGGACTGAAGCTTTCTTT

V: TRBV19
D: TRBD1
size: -
J: TRBJ2-3
CDR3: CASSSAAGTGAPIVYTQYF
DNA: TGTGCCAGTAGCTCGGCCGCCGGGACAGGGGCCCCGATTGTGTATACGCAGTATTTT

V: TRBV12-3/TRBV12-4
D: -
size: -
J: TRBJ1-4
CDR3: CACGMGAGLFF
DNA: TGTGCCTGCGGCATGGGGGCGGGACTGTTTTTT

V: TRBV5-1
D: -
size: -
J: TRBJ2-1
CDR3: CASSLEGGYNEQFF
DNA: TGCGCCAGCAGCTTGGAGGGGGGTTACAATGAGCAGTTCTTC

V: TRBV9
D: TRBD1
size: -
J: TRBJ2-3
CDR3: CASSGVQGAKGDTQYF
DNA: TGTGCCAGCAGCGGGGTACAGGGGGCGAAAGGAGATACGCAGTATTTT

V: TRBV25-1
D: -
size: -
J: TRBJ1-2
CDR3: CASSEWAVTGYTF
DNA: TGTGCCAGCAGTGAATGGGCAGTGACTGGCTACACCTTC

V: TRBV6-6
D: -
size: -
J: TRBJ1-2
CDR3: CASSQGQLYGYTF
DNA: TGTGCCAGCAGTCAGGGCCAGCTCTATGGCTACACCTTC

V: TRBV6-1
D: -
size: -
J: TRBJ1-3
CDR3: CASSEGQAGTGNTIYF
DNA: TGTGCCAGCAGTGAAGGTCAGGCGGGAACCGGAAACACCATATATTTT

V: TRBV27
D: -
size: -
J: TRBJ2-3
CDR3: CASSFLGSTDTQYF
DNA: TGTGCCAGCAGTTTCTTGGGGAGCACAGATACGCAGTATTTT

V: TRBV5-1
D: -
size: -
J: TRBJ2-5
CDR3: CASSLAQKAQYF
DNA: TGCGCCAGCAGCTTGGCGCAAAAGGCCCAGTACTTC

V: TRBV19
D: -
size: -
J: TRBJ2-2
CDR3: CASKPPQQVVGELFF
DNA: TGTGCCAGTAAGCCCCCCCAGCAGGTGGTCGGGGAGCTGTTTTTT

V: TRBV7-9
D: -
size: -
J: TRBJ1-1
CDR3: CASSPRGIEAFF
DNA: TGTGCCAGCAGCCCCCGGGGGATTGAAGCTTTCTTT

V: TRBV19
D: TRBD1
size: -
J: TRBJ1-2
CDR3: CASSIGTGEDGYTF
DNA: TGTGCCAGTAGTATAGGGACAGGGGAGGATGGCTACACCTTC

V: TRBV18
D: -
size: -
J: TRBJ1-3
CDR3: CASSPRAAVEKTGNTIYF
DNA: TGTGCCAGCTCACCACGGGCAGCGGTAGAGAAAACTGGAAACACCATATATTTT

V: TRBV5-1
D: -
size: -
J: TRBJ2-3
CDR3: CASSWGERKLSSTDTQYF
DNA: TGCGCCAGCAGCTGGGGAGAGAGGAAGCTATCTAGCACAGATACGCAGTATTTT

V: TRBV3-1/TRBV3-2
D: -
size: few
J: TRBJ1-4
CDR3: CASTSNGEKLFF
DNA: TGTGCCAGCACTAGTAATGGGGAAAAACTGTTTTTT

V: TRBV30
D: TRBD2
size: -
J: TRBJ2-1
CDR3: CAWSHGGGYFNEQFF
DNA: TGTGCCTGGAGTCACGGGGGGGGCTATTTCAATGAGCAGTTCTTC

V: TRBV7-8
D: -
size: -
J: TRBJ2-1
CDR3: CASSLVVGGADNEQFF
DNA: TGTGCCAGCAGCTTAGTGGTAGGGGGAGCCGACAATGAGCAGTTCTTC

V: TRBV18
D: -
size: -
J: TRBJ1-5
CDR3: CASSPLRDQPQHF
DNA: TGTGCCAGCTCACCACTGAGAGATCAGCCCCAGCATTTT

V: TRBV6-6
D: -
size: -
J: TRBJ1-2
CDR3: CASSPSLGPGYTF
DNA: TGTGCCAGCAGCCCCAGCTTGGGTCCTGGCTACACCTTC

V: TRBV6-5
D: -
size: -
J: TRBJ1-5
CDR3: CASSFGAGNQPQHF
DNA: TGTGCCAGCAGTTTTGGGGCGGGAAATCAGCCCCAGCATTTT

V: TRBV5-1
D: -
size: -
J: TRBJ2-1
CDR3: CASSYGPSSYNEQFF
DNA: TGCGCCAGCAGCTACGGACCGAGCTCCTACAATGAGCAGTTCTTC

V: TRBV7-6
D: -
size: -
J: TRBJ1-5
CDR3: CASSPQWGGLNSNQPQHF
DNA: TGTGCCAGCAGCCCCCAATGGGGGGGATTGAATAGCAATCAGCCCCAGCATTTT

V: TRBV15
D: -
size: -
J: TRBJ1-1
CDR3: CATSRDRVGVGNTEAFF
DNA: TGTGCCACCAGCAGAGATCGGGTGGGGGTAGGGAACACTGAAGCTTTCTTT

V: TRBV19
D: -
size: -
J: TRBJ1-2
CDR3: CASTGTGGRPLYGYTF
DNA: TGTGCCAGTACCGGGACGGGGGGGCGGCCCTTATATGGCTACACCTTC

V: TRBV9
D: TRBD2
size: -
J: TRBJ2-3
CDR3: CASSVVGLITDTQYF
DNA: TGTGCCAGCAGCGTAGTGGGACTAATCACAGATACGCAGTATTTT

V: TRBV28
D: -
size: -
J: TRBJ1-2
CDR3: CASSVQRSNYGYTF
DNA: TGTGCCAGCAGCGTACAACGCTCTAACTATGGCTACACCTTC

V: TRBV12-3/TRBV12-4
D: TRBD1
size: -
J: TRBJ1-1
CDR3: CASSGQGYTEAFF
DNA: TGTGCCAGCAGCGGACAGGGGTACACTGAAGCTTTCTTT

V: TRBV12-3/TRBV12-4
D: -
size: -
J: TRBJ2-7
CDR3: CASSFGRDYEQYF
DNA: TGTGCCAGCAGTTTTGGCAGGGACTACGAGCAGTACTTC

V: TRBV30
D: -
size: -
J: TRBJ1-5
CDR3: CAWSDGGSQPQHF
DNA: TGTGCCTGGAGCGACGGTGGTAGTCAGCCCCAGCATTTT

V: TRBV10-2
D: -
size: -
J: TRBJ1-1
CDR3: CASSTTGWDTEAFF
DNA: TGCGCCAGCAGTACCACAGGGTGGGACACTGAAGCTTTCTTT

V: TRBV3-1/TRBV3-2
D: -
size: -
J: TRBJ1-3
CDR3: CASSPRSSGNTIYF
DNA: TGTGCCAGCAGCCCGAGGAGCTCTGGAAACACCATATATTTT

V: TRBV5-5
D: TRBD1
size: once
J: TRBJ1-4
CDR3: CASSLLRQGNEKLFF
DNA: TGTGCCAGCAGCTTGTTGCGACAGGGAAATGAAAAACTGTTTTTT

V: TRBV2
D: -
size: -
J: TRBJ1-2
CDR3: CASRSDRTPNYGYTF
DNA: TGTGCCAGCCGGAGCGACAGGACCCCAAACTATGGCTACACCTTC

V: TRBV5-4
D: -
size: -
J: TRBJ2-3
CDR3: CASSLGVSSTDTQYF
DNA: TGTGCCAGCAGCTTGGGGGTCTCTAGCACAGATACGCAGTATTTT

V: TRBV28
D: TRBD2
size: -
J: TRBJ2-5
CDR3: CASSLRGERGRETQYF
DNA: TGTGCCAGCAGTTTACGAGGAGAGCGGGGCCGGGAGACCCAGTACTTC

V: TRBV30
D: -
size: -
J: TRBJ1-4
CDR3: CAWSVWDLGGSNEKLFF
DNA: TGTGCCTGGAGTGTATGGGATTTAGGAGGCTCTAATGAAAAACTGTTTTTT

V: TRBV3-1/TRBV3-2
D: -
size: -
J: TRBJ1-2
CDR3: CASSQVGGNYGYTF
DNA: TGTGCCAGCAGCCAAGTGGGGGGGAACTATGGCTACACCTTC

V: TRBV4-1
D: TRBD1
size: -
J: TRBJ1-4
CDR3: CASSQTTGVEEKLFF
DNA: TGCGCCAGCAGCCAAACGACAGGGGTTGAGGAAAAACTGTTTTTT

V: TRBV29-1
D: -
size: once
J: TRBJ1-1
CDR3: CSVGPGLNTEAFF
DNA: TGCAGCGTTGGACCAGGGTTGAACACTGAAGCTTTCTTT

V: TRBV5-6
D: -
size: -
J: TRBJ2-3
CDR3: CASSFTSTGTSTDTQYF
DNA: TGTGCCAGCAGCTTTACATCCACAGGGACCTCCACAGATACGCAGTATTTT

V: TRBV2
D: TRBD1
size: -
J: TRBJ1-5
CDR3: CASSGQTGTGQPQHF
DNA: TGTGCCAGCAGTGGGCAGACAGGGACGGGGCAGCCCCAGCATTTT

V: TRBV5-1
D: TRBD1
size: once
J: TRBJ1-3
CDR3: CASSLDGQGVNTIYF
DNA: TGCGCCAGCAGCTTGGACGGGCAGGGGGTAAACACCATATATTTT

V: TRBV28
D: TRBD1
size: -
J: TRBJ1-2
CDR3: CASTTARDRGSPNYGYTF
DNA: TGTGCCAGCACCACTGCGAGGGACAGGGGGAGTCCTAACTATGGCTACACCTTC

V: TRBV4-1
D: -
size: -
J: TRBJ1-2
CDR3: CASSQVQEISLGYTF
DNA: TGCGCCAGCAGCCAAGTTCAGGAGATCAGTCTTGGCTACACCTTC

V: TRBV2
D: TRBD2
size: once
J: TRBJ2-7
CDR3: CASSELAGLMKQYF
DNA: TGTGCCAGCAGTGAACTAGCGGGGCTTATGAAGCAGTACTTC

V: TRBV10-1
D: TRBD2
size: -
J: TRBJ2-5
CDR3: CASSDLVAGGLAKTQYF
DNA: TGCGCCAGCAGTGATCTTGTAGCGGGAGGCCTAGCCAAGACCCAGTACTTC

V: TRBV28
D: -
size: -
J: TRBJ1-5
CDR3: CASGQTHQPQHF
DNA: TGTGCCAGCGGACAGACTCATCAGCCCCAGCATTTT

V: TRBV5-4
D: TRBD2
size: few
J: TRBJ2-1
CDR3: CASSLGTSFSYNEQFF
DNA: TGTGCCAGCAGCTTGGGGACTAGCTTTTCCTACAATGAGCAGTTCTTC